A selection of T cell receptor beta chains follows, all from one sample in a study of human T cells and chemical hapten exposure. From the 5' RACE reads, TCRdb called clonotypes with MiXCR, one entry per CDR3 protein. The sample holds some 150,000 distinct CDR3 sequences, roughly 4.1% seen once. These receptors came from a female donor in good health. The CDR3 runs from the conserved cysteine through the conserved F or W. D genes are given only for firm matches. Only some rows state a clone size, as once, few, many or a class for expanded clones.

v_gene	d_gene	j_gene	abundance	CDR3nt	CDR3aa
TRBV14	.	TRBJ2-2	many	TGTGCCAGCAGTCAGGCCGGGTTCCCGGTGTTCACCGGGGAGCTGTTTTTT	CASSQAGFPVFTGELFF
TRBV7-6	.	TRBJ2-7	many	TGTGCCAGCAGCTTACTTGGGGCAGCGGAGTACGAGCAGTACTTC	CASSLLGAAEYEQYF
TRBV6-6	TRBD1	TRBJ1-1	many	TGTGCCAGCACTAGGGGGCCGAACACTGAAGCTTTCTTT	CASTRGPNTEAFF
TRBV7-8	.	TRBJ2-7	many	TGTGCCAGCAGCGGCGTCTGGAGTTCCTACGAGCAGTACTTC	CASSGVWSSYEQYF
TRBV27	.	TRBJ2-2	many	TGTGCCAGCAGTTTTATTGACAGGCCCGTTCCGTTGACCGGGGAGCTGTTTTTT	CASSFIDRPVPLTGELFF
TRBV20-1	TRBD1	TRBJ1-5	many	TGCAGTGCTAGAGCCACCGACAGGGGCGGAAATCAGCCCCAGCATTTT	CSARATDRGGNQPQHF
TRBV6-6	.	TRBJ2-1	many	TGTGCCAGCATCCTGCCAGGTAGTTCCTACAATGAGCAGTTCTTC	CASILPGSSYNEQFF
TRBV7-2	TRBD2	TRBJ2-1	few	TGTGCCAGCAGCTTACGCGGGGGGGCCTCGTGGTTC	CASSLRGGASWF
TRBV6-2/TRBV6-3	.	TRBJ2-7	many	TGTGCCAGCGGCCCCCTCTACGAGCAGTACTTC	CASGPLYEQYF
TRBV11-3	.	TRBJ2-2	many	TGTGCCAGCAGCTTAGACAGGGCGATCGGGGAGCTGTTTTTT	CASSLDRAIGELFF
TRBV25-1	.	TRBJ2-1	many	TGTGCCAGCAGTGAAACAGGAGTCTCCTACAATGAGCAGTTCTTC	CASSETGVSYNEQFF
TRBV19	.	TRBJ2-3	many	TGTGCCAGTAGGAGAGACGGGGGCCTCGGCACAGATACGCAGTATTTT	CASRRDGGLGTDTQYF
TRBV5-4	.	TRBJ2-2	many	TGTGCCAGCAGCTTGGGGCAGTACACGAACACCGGGGAGCTGTTTTTT	CASSLGQYTNTGELFF
TRBV7-2	.	TRBJ1-2	many	TGTGCCAGCAGCTTAGGCCCCGACTATGGCTACACCTTC	CASSLGPDYGYTF
TRBV7-6	.	TRBJ1-1	many	TGTGCCAGCAGCTTATGGGACCCGCCTGAGAACACTGAAGCTTTCTTT	CASSLWDPPENTEAFF
TRBV18	.	TRBJ1-1	many	TGTGCCAGCTCACCACCGGAAAGGACAGCTTTCTTT	CASSPPERTAFF
TRBV12-3/TRBV12-4	TRBD1	TRBJ1-2	many	TGTGCCATCCTCAGGGGGGGCTACACCTTC	CAILRGGYTF
TRBV29-1	.	TRBJ1-2	many	TGCAGCGTTGAAGTGGGTATCTATGGCTACACCTTC	CSVEVGIYGYTF
TRBV6-1	.	TRBJ1-1	.	TGTGCCAGCAGGGAGGGTTTTACTGAAGCTTTCTTT	CASREGFTEAFF
TRBV12-3/TRBV12-4	TRBD2	TRBJ2-5	many	TGTGCCAGCAGTTTCCGTAGCGGGGGGGAACAAGAGACCCAGTACTTC	CASSFRSGGEQETQYF
TRBV7-2	.	TRBJ2-7	many	TGTGCCAGCAGCTTAGGAGGTGGGGGGTCCGGCGAGCAGTACTTC	CASSLGGGGSGEQYF
TRBV9	TRBD1	TRBJ2-6	many	TGTGCCAGCAGCCCGACAGGGACCAACTCTGGGGCCAACGTCCTGACTTTC	CASSPTGTNSGANVLTF
TRBV2	.	TRBJ2-3	many	TGTGCCAGCAGTCCAGGGCTTTCTAGCACAGATACGCAGTATTTT	CASSPGLSSTDTQYF
TRBV7-2	.	TRBJ1-5	many	TGTGCCAGCAGCTCTTCCGATCATCAGCCCCAGCATTTT	CASSSSDHQPQHF
TRBV7-2	TRBD2	TRBJ2-3	many	TGTGCCAGCAGCTTGGGCGGGGGGACTCGGTTCGGAGATACGCAGTATTTT	CASSLGGGTRFGDTQYF
TRBV6-5	.	TRBJ2-1	many	TGTGCCAGCAGTTACTCTTACGAATTAGCAGATGAGCAGTTCTTC	CASSYSYELADEQFF
TRBV19	.	TRBJ1-2	many	TGTGCCAGTAGTAGACTTCTGTCGGAACCTAGAAACTATGGCTACACCTTC	CASSRLLSEPRNYGYTF
TRBV12-3/TRBV12-4	.	TRBJ1-2	.	TGTGCCAGCAGTCCTGGGGGAGTGGCAGGCTACACCTTC	CASSPGGVAGYTF
TRBV15	TRBD1	TRBJ1-5	many	TGTGCCACCAGCTGGGACAGTGGAAATCAGCCCCAGCATTTT	CATSWDSGNQPQHF
TRBV12-3/TRBV12-4	TRBD1	TRBJ1-4	many	TGTGCCAGCAGTTTGGGACAGGCGATTAATGAAAAACTGTTTTTT	CASSLGQAINEKLFF
TRBV21-1	.	TRBJ1-2	many	TGTGCCAGCAGCAAAATCCCAGAAGGGAGGACGGATGGCTACACCTTC	CASSKIPEGRTDGYTF
TRBV5-6	.	TRBJ1-2	.	TGTGCCAGCAGCTTGGATTATGGCTATGGCTACACCTTC	CASSLDYGYGYTF